These 10 T cell receptor beta chains share one sample of origin, sequenced in a study of T cells in Graves' hyperthyroidism and ophthalmopathy. Amplified regions were TCR beta CDR3 sequences from RNA transcripts. First-round RT-PCR with HTBI primers amplified the TCR CDR3 region. Via MiXCR, TCRdb re-called the multiplex PCR reads, giving one row per CDR3 protein. The data hold around 340,000 distinct CDR3 sequences, with around 18% observed a single time. Sequencing was done on a sample of blood. The receptors originated from a woman aged 35 to 49 with Graves' ophthalmopathy.

The table lists this clonotype with many counts. This chain connects TRBV6-2 or TRBV6-3 to TRBJ2-7; D gene uncertain. Germline V gene sequence: CDR1 MNHEY, CDR2 SVGEGT. Trimming left V 2 bases short and J 2 bases short, with 7 bases between. The CDR3 is made up of 13 amino acids. CDR3 sequence (DNA): TGTGCCAGCAGTTACAGGCCCCCCTACGAGCAGTACTTC. This encodes CASSYRPPYEQYF.

This clonotype was detected only a few times. This chain uses TRBV7-8 with TRBJ2-5, with 10 bases identical to TRBD2. The J segment lost 9 bases and the V segment lost 3 bases, leaving 7 bases of the junction unmatched. CDR1 and CDR2 from the germline V gene are SGHVS and FQNEAQ. The CDR3 has 14 residues. CDR3 in amino acids: CASSLSSGRAAQYF. The CDR3 nucleotides read TGTGCCAGCAGCTTGTCTAGCGGGAGAGCTGCCCAGTACTTC.

At least ten counts were recorded for this clonotype. The chain joins TRBV12-3 or TRBV12-4 to TRBJ2-7; perhaps TRBD2 as D (7 bases). The CDR3 sequence is 16 residues long. Trimming shortened V by 2 bases and J by 6 bases, and 20 bases separated the two germline ends. CDR3: CASSLLGGLADVEQYF. The CDR3 coding sequence is TGTGCCAGCAGTTTATTGGGGGGGCTAGCGGACGTCGAGCAGTACTTC.

This clonotype was recorded at least ten times. The genes are TRBV3-1 and TRBJ1-5; D is ambiguous. Germline V gene lookup returns CDR1 LGHDT and CDR2 YNNKEL (reference sequence). With 4 bases removed from V and 6 bases from J, the gap between germline ends came to 10 bases. The CDR3 spans 13 residues. The CDR3 region is CASSRADGQPQHF. CDR3 sequence (DNA): TGTGCCAGCAGCCGTGCGGACGGTCAGCCCCAGCATTTT.

The chain carries TRBV11-2 and TRBJ2-7; 11 nucleotides align to TRBD2. CDR1 and CDR2 (germline): SGHAT, FQNNGV. The ends lost 3 bases at V and 3 bases at J; junction bases unmatched: 4. The CDR3 is made up of 15 amino acids. The CDR3 here is CASSFPSGRLYEQYF. Here the CDR3 DNA reads TGTGCCAGCAGCTTCCCTAGCGGGAGGCTCTACGAGCAGTACTTC.

This clonotype appeared many times. The rearrangement uses TRBV15 and TRBJ1-5; D is undetermined. CDR3 length equals 13 residues. Germline lookup yields CDR1 LNHNV and CDR2 YYDKDF (reference sequence). The ends were cut back, 4 bases at V and 9 bases at J, with 13 bases in the middle. CDR3 loop: CATSIRGPRPQHF. CDR3 DNA sequence: TGTGCCACCAGCATTCGCGGGCCTCGGCCCCAGCATTTT.

This clonotype was seen many times. This sequence joins TRBV9 and TRBJ1-1; D is uncertain. Trimming left V 0 bases short and J 2 bases short, with 8 bases between. This CDR3 spans 14 amino acids. Germline V gene data show CDR1 as SGDLS and CDR2 as YYNGEE. CDR3 in amino acids: CASSVDGFNTEAFF. CDR3 bases: TGTGCCAGCAGCGTAGACGGGTTTAACACTGAAGCTTTCTTT.

The table lists this clonotype with many counts. The chain recombines TRBV11-2 with TRBJ1-2, with 9 positions matching TRBD1. CDR3 size: 17 residues. The junction had 9 bases not matched to a gene; V was cut back by 0 bases and J by 4 bases. The germline gives CDR1 SGHAT, CDR2 FQNNGV. CDR3 loop: CASSLEQGARKGYGYTF. DNA of the CDR3: TGTGCCAGCAGCTTAGAACAGGGGGCGCGTAAAGGCTATGGCTACACCTTC.

At least ten counts were recorded for this clonotype. This chain connects TRBV28 to TRBJ1-2, with no clear D. The V gene's germline CDR1 is MDHEN and CDR2 SYDVKM. V shed 6 bases and J shed 4 bases, with 15 bases lying between them. CDR3 length equals 14 residues. This chain's CDR3 is CASRPAGISYGYTF. CDR3 DNA sequence: TGTGCCAGCAGACCAGCGGGGATTAGCTATGGCTACACCTTC.

This clonotype was observed at least ten times. CDR3 nucleotides: TGTGCCAGCAGGCAAACCCCAGGGAAGGCTGAAGCTTTCTTT. Its translation is CASRQTPGKAEAFF. The gene calls are TRBV28 and TRBJ1-1; D is possibly TRBD1 (5 bases). Germline CDR1 reads MDHEN; CDR2 reads SYDVKM. The CDR3 consists of 14 residues. V lost 6 bases, J lost 6 bases, and 17 bases lay in between.